The 28 T cell receptor beta chains given below trace back to one sample, sequenced in a study of technical replicates of blood from several donors. Repertoires were generated with immunoSEQ multiplex PCR, while TCRdb's copy carries only in-frame clones and drops some. Of roughly 15,000 clones listed, around 83% are singletons. Sequencing was done on a sample of PBMCs. These receptors were obtained from a human donor in good health.

This clone was seen a single time. The genes are TRBV1 and TRBJ2-1; the table's D call, TRBD2, has no DNA check behind it. TRBV1 is termed a pseudogene. The CDR3 is 18 residues long. The CDR3 spells CTSSQSPGRREIYNEQFF. The CDR3, as DNA: TGCACCAGCAGCCAATCGCCGGGGAGGCGGGAAATCTACAATGAGCAGTTCTTC.

The chain is built from TRBV4-2 and TRBJ2-5, with 7 bases lining up with TRBD1. Germline CDR1 and CDR2: LGHNA and YNFKEQ. The CDR3 loop spans 18 amino acids. V trimming: 0 bases; J trimming: 2 bases; junction bases outside the gene matches: 12. The CDR3 here is CASSQDPTGLGEQETQYF. CDR3 bases: TGTGCCAGCAGCCAAGATCCGACAGGGCTGGGGGAACAAGAGACCCAGTACTTC.

The chain combines TRBV15 with TRBJ1-5, with D perhaps TRBD1 (5 bases). Germline V gene data show CDR1 as LNHNV and CDR2 as YYDKDF (reference sequence). The CDR3 has 16 amino acids. Between the trimmed V and J ends, which lost 0 bases and 5 bases, there was a span of 14 bases. The CDR3 spells CATSRDPGEGHQPQHF. In DNA, the CDR3 is TGTGCCACCAGCAGAGATCCGGGGGAGGGGCATCAGCCCCAGCATTTT.

V is TRBV28 and J is TRBJ1-3, with 7 bases identical to TRBD1. The CDR3 loop spans 15 amino acids. Germline lookup yields CDR1 MDHEN and CDR2 SYDVKM. J lost 3 bases, V lost 5 bases, and 7 bases had no gene match. The CDR3 region has the DNA TGTGCCAGCAGTGCCCAGGGACAGTATGGAAACACCATATATTTT. Encoded protein: CASSAQGQYGNTIYF.

The chain combines TRBV18 with TRBJ2-5; 7 positions agree with TRBD1. Germline V gene lookup returns CDR1 KGHSH and CDR2 LQKENI. The CDR3 has 16 residues. The J segment lost 5 bases and the V segment lost 2 bases, leaving 11 bases of the junction unmatched. The CDR3 bases are TGTGCCAGCTCACCATCCGGACAGGTGGGCTTGGAGACCCAGTACTTC. Its protein product is CASSPSGQVGLETQYF. Combining the CDR3 with reference TRBV18 and TRBJ2-5 gives the whole variable domain NAGVMQNPRHLVRRRGQEARLRCSPMKGHSHVYWYRQLPEEGLKFMVYLQKENIIDESGMPKERFSAEFPKEGPSILRIQQVVRGDSAAYFCASSPSGQVGLETQYFGPGTRLLVL.

CDR3 coding DNA: TGTGCCAGCAGTTTGGGCGGACTAGCGGGTTACAATGAGCAGTTCTTC. Amino acids: CASSLGGLAGYNEQFF. The rearrangement joins TRBV28 to TRBJ2-1; 11 bases fit TRBD2. Germline trimming cut 3 bases from V and 4 bases from J; bases unmatched to any gene: 5. The germline CDR1 and CDR2 sequences are MDHEN and SYDVKM. The CDR3 runs 16 residues.

Only one count was recorded for this clone. Here the CDR3 reads CASSDGVAAKETQYF. The CDR3 DNA reads as TGCGCCAGCAGTGATGGAGTAGCGGCTAAGGAGACCCAGTACTTC. This chain uses TRBV10-1 with TRBJ2-5; tentatively, D is TRBD2 (6 bases). Germline V gene sequence: CDR1 WNHNN, CDR2 SYGVQD (reference sequence). There are 15 residues in the CDR3. Trimming stripped 3 bases from V and 5 bases from J, with 16 bases between.

This chain connects TRBV7-3 to TRBJ2-5; 10 bases agree with TRBD1. Germline values: CDR1 SGHTA, CDR2 FQGTGA. The CDR3 contains 14 residues. V lost 5 bases to trimming and J lost 3 bases; unmatched junction nucleotides: 3. CDR3 loop: CASSPGQGKETQYF. The DNA of the CDR3 is TGTGCCAGCAGCCCGGGACAGGGGAAAGAGACCCAGTACTTC.

This clone appeared a few times. CDR3 loop: CATSRDWDRGNQPQHF. The CDR3 DNA sequence: TGTGCCACCAGCAGAGATTGGGACAGGGGCAATCAGCCCCAGCATTTT. The genes are TRBV15 and TRBJ1-5; 9 positions agree with TRBD1. V lost 0 bases to trimming and J lost 2 bases; unmatched junction nucleotides: 2. Per germline, CDR1 LNHNV and CDR2 YYDKDF (reference sequence). The CDR3 runs to 16 residues.

The J gene is TRBJ2-2, the V gene TRBV11-2; D may be TRBD2 (6 bases). Looked up from germline, CDR1 is SGHAT and CDR2 is FQNNGV. V was trimmed by 8 bases and J by 3 bases, leaving 7 bases between them. CDR3 length equals 12 residues. The CDR3 loop reads CASGGYTGELFF. Here the CDR3 DNA reads TGTGCCAGCGGGGGGTACACCGGGGAGCTGTTTTTT.

V usage is TRBV27 and J usage is TRBJ1-1; 8 bases line up with TRBD1. The CDR3 consists of 15 residues. In germline, CDR1 is MNHEY, CDR2 SMNVEV (reference sequence). V trimming: 3 bases; J trimming: 4 bases; junction bases outside the gene matches: 7. Here the CDR3 DNA reads TGTGCCAGCAGTTTTGTACAGGGGGTAAGCACTGAAGCTTTCTTT. It codes for CASSFVQGVSTEAFF.

The chain carries TRBV7-3 and TRBJ2-7, with 9 positions matching TRBD2. V lost 5 bases to trimming and J lost 2 bases; unmatched junction nucleotides: 13. The CDR3 is 17 residues long. Looked up from germline, CDR1 is SGHTA and CDR2 is FQGTGA. CDR3 bases: TGTGCCAGCAGCGCTTGGGGGGGTAGCGGGAGCACCTACGAGCAGTACTTC. It codes for CASSAWGGSGSTYEQYF.

This clone was observed once. This chain joins TRBV30 and TRBJ2-7; 7 positions agree with TRBD1. V lost 3 bases and J lost 1; bases outside the gene matches: 6. Germline values: CDR1 GTSNPN, CDR2 SVGIG (reference sequence). There are 14 residues in the CDR3. The CDR3 sequence: CAWSTGTASYEQYF. The CDR3 DNA follows: TGTGCCTGGAGCACCGGGACAGCGTCCTACGAGCAGTACTTC. Full variable domain (missing parts from reference TRBV30 and TRBJ2-7): SQTIHQWPATLVQPVGSPLSLECTVEGTSNPNLYWYRQAAGRGLQLLFYSVGIGQISSEVPQNLSASRPQDRQFILSSKKLLLSDSGFYLCAWSTGTASYEQYFGPGTRLTVT.

V gene TRBV5-1 combines with J gene TRBJ2-7; TRBD1 might be the D (5 bases). The CDR3 has 14 residues. Germline V gene lookup returns CDR1 SGHRS and CDR2 YFSETQ. Trimming took 2 bases from V and 5 from J, leaving 14 bases between them. The CDR3 DNA reads TGCGCCAGCAGCTTCCCAGGGTTCCAAAACGAGCAGTACTTC. The encoded protein is CASSFPGFQNEQYF.

The V call is TRBV6-1, the J call TRBJ1-5; no firm D call. The CDR3 sequence is 15 residues long. The ends were cut back, 1 base at V and 2 bases at J, with 9 bases in the middle. Per germline, CDR1 MNHNS and CDR2 SASEGT. CDR3 nucleotides: TGTGCCAGCAGTGAAGGTGGAGGCGGCAATCAGCCCCAGCATTTT. It translates to CASSEGGGGNQPQHF.

V gene TRBV9 combines with J gene TRBJ2-5; tentative D call: TRBD2 (5 bases). CDR1 and CDR2 (germline): SGDLS, YYNGEE. V was clipped by 0 bases and J by 0 bases, with 9 bases between them. The CDR3 is 15 amino acids. For the CDR3, the DNA is TGTGCCAGCAGCGTAGCCCCGGACTACCAAGAGACCCAGTACTTC. It yields the protein CASSVAPDYQETQYF. Filled out from reference TRBV9 and TRBJ2-5, the complete variable domain reads DSGVTQTPKHLITATGQRVTLRCSPRSGDLSVYWYQQSLDQGLQFLIQYYNGEERAKGNILERFSAQQFPDLHSELNLSSLELGDSALYFCASSVAPDYQETQYFGPGTRLLVL.

On this clone: Other DNA sequences from this sample encode an identical CDR3 as well. This rearrangement joins TRBV29-1 to TRBJ2-2; 8 nucleotides line up with TRBD1. This CDR3 contains 13 residues. Germline values: CDR1 SQVTM, CDR2 ANQGSEA. Unmatched junction bases numbered 5, after V lost 6 bases and J lost 5 bases. As DNA, the CDR3 is TGCAGCGTCGACAGGGGAAGGACCGGGGAGCTGTTTTTT. It is translated as CSVDRGRTGELFF.

This clone was detected only a few times. The chain has TRBV28 and TRBJ1-4; 7 bases map to TRBD1. After removal of 5 bases from V and 7 bases from J, the junction contained 10 bases not matched to a gene. The CDR3 covers 15 residues. Germline V gives CDR1 MDHEN, CDR2 SYDVKM. CDR3 DNA: TGTGCCAGCAGTCCCTCCAGGGGGATGGGTGAAAAACTGTTTTTT. This gives the protein CASSPSRGMGEKLFF. Variable domain in full (rest from reference TRBV28 and TRBJ1-4): DVKVTQSSRYLVKRTGEKVFLECVQDMDHENMFWYRQDPGLGLRLIYFSYDVKMKEKGDIPEGYSVSREKKERFSLILESASTNQTSMYLCASSPSRGMGEKLFFGSGTQLSVL.

The chain links TRBV6-5 to TRBJ1-1; possible D gene TRBD1, 6 bases. Germline loops: CDR1 MNHEY, CDR2 SVGAGI. V was trimmed by 4 bases and J by 0 bases, leaving 15 bases between them. The CDR3 is 16 residues long. The CDR3 is CASSSPNRDMNTEAFF. As DNA, the CDR3 is TGTGCCAGCAGTTCCCCGAACAGGGATATGAACACTGAAGCTTTCTTT.

The chain has TRBV2 and TRBJ2-1, with D perhaps matching TRBD2 (5 bases). This CDR3 contains 15 residues. Per the germline V gene, CDR1 is SNHLY and CDR2 is FYNNEI. The ends were cut back, 4 bases at V and 1 base at J, with 11 bases in the middle. CDR3 amino acids: CASSVQTGSYNEQFF. Written as DNA, the CDR3 is TGTGCCAGCAGTGTTCAGACGGGATCCTACAATGAGCAGTTCTTC.

The chain combines TRBV27 with TRBJ2-3; 9 positions match TRBD2. The CDR3 sequence is 18 residues long. Germline V gives CDR1 MNHEY, CDR2 SMNVEV (reference sequence). J lost 3 bases, V lost 4 bases, and 14 bases had no gene match. This CDR3 reads CASSSYPPGSGSTDTQYF. CDR3 nucleotides: TGTGCCAGCAGTTCATATCCTCCAGGTAGCGGGAGTACAGATACGCAGTATTTT.

J is TRBJ2-5 and V is TRBV9; 7 bases fit TRBD1. CDR3 length equals 15 residues. Germline assignment: CDR1 SGDLS and CDR2 YYNGEE. J gave up 0 bases and V 3 bases, and 5 bases lay outside the gene matches. CDR3 DNA: TGTGCCAGCAGCGCCGGGACAGAGTACCAAGAGACCCAGTACTTC. It yields the protein CASSAGTEYQETQYF.

This clone was seen more than once but under ten times. The rearrangement joins TRBV9 to TRBJ1-1, with TRBD1 matching over 7 bases. CDR3 length equals 14 residues. The junction had 5 bases not matched to a gene; V was cut back by 0 bases and J by 6 bases. The germline V gene encodes CDR1 SGDLS and CDR2 YYNGEE. The CDR3 region has the DNA TGTGCCAGCAGCGTAGTTGGTACAGGGGCTGAAGCTTTCTTT. Translating gives CASSVVGTGAEAFF.

The rearrangement links TRBV6-1 to TRBJ2-7, with D perhaps matching TRBD1 (6 bases). This CDR3 region has 16 residues. Germline V gene data show CDR1 as MNHNS and CDR2 as SASEGT. Trimming stripped 0 bases from V and 2 bases from J, with 14 bases between. This CDR3 is CASSEAGRAGAYEQYF. In DNA form, the CDR3 reads TGTGCCAGCAGTGAAGCAGGCCGGGCAGGGGCCTACGAGCAGTACTTC.

The CDR3 loop is CAGGSRERYEQYF. In DNA, the CDR3 is TGTGCCGGGGGCTCGCGGGAGAGGTACGAGCAGTACTTC. V and J are TRBV30 and TRBJ2-7, with D possibly matching TRBD2 (7 bases). The CDR3 length is 13 residues. Germline CDR1 and CDR2: GTSNPN and SVGIG (reference sequence). V lost 8 bases, J lost 4 bases, and 18 bases lay in between. Full variable domain (rest looked up from reference TRBV30 and TRBJ2-7): SQTIHQWPATLVQPVGSPLSLECTVEGTSNPNLYWYRQAAGRGLQLLFYSVGIGQISSEVPQNLSASRPQDRQFILSSKKLLLSDSGFYLCAGGSRERYEQYFGPGTRLTVT.

The V and J genes are TRBV5-5 and TRBJ2-7; 10 bases are shared with TRBD2. CDR1 is SGHKS and CDR2 is YYEKEE in the germline V gene (reference sequence). Trimming removed 0 bases from V and 0 bases from J; junction bases left unmatched: 0. This CDR3 is built from 15 residues. The CDR3 DNA reads TGTGCCAGCAGCTTGGGACTAGCGGGCTCCTACGAGCAGTACTTC. Its protein is CASSLGLAGSYEQYF. The variable domain in full, completed from reference TRBV5-5 and TRBJ2-7, reads DAGVTQSPTHLIKTRGQQVTLRCSPISGHKSVSWYQQVLGQGPQFIFQYYEKEERGRGNFPDRFSARQFPNYSSELNVNALLLGDSALYLCASSLGLAGSYEQYFGPGTRLTVT.

CDR3: CASSLSWVTSDTYEQYF. The CDR3 DNA follows: TGTGCCAGCAGCTTGAGTTGGGTTACTAGCGATACCTACGAGCAGTACTTC. The V gene is TRBV5-8, the J gene TRBJ2-7; 7 bases line up with TRBD2. The CDR3 sequence is 17 residues long. Germline CDR1 reads SGHTS; CDR2 reads YDEGEE. Trimming removed 1 base from V and 2 bases from J; junction bases left unmatched: 12.

CDR3 bases: TGTGCCAGCAGCAAAGGGACTAGTACTCCCCGGGGAGATACGCAGTATTTT. This translates into CASSKGTSTPRGDTQYF. This chain connects TRBV21-1 to TRBJ2-3; the table's D call TRBD2 went unverified against the DNA. TRBV21-1 is a documented pseudogene. The CDR3 extends over 17 amino acids.